This T cell receptor (beta chain) was recovered during a study of control samples from healthy donors and cancer patients. Germline lookup yields CDR1 SNHLY and CDR2 FYNNEI. The CDR3 loop spans 14 amino acids. With V trimmed by 5 bases and J by 6 bases, 6 bases remained unmatched. This table comes from immunoSEQ multiplex PCR, and its TCRdb copy is limited to in-frame clones, with some not included. The sample has 65,000 to 95,000 clones; about 90% are singletons. The J gene is TRBJ1-5, the V gene TRBV2; TRBD1 agrees at 8 bases. The sequencing sample was made of blood. The clonotype originates from a man in his fifties in good health. The CDR3 coding sequence is TGTGCCAGCAGTAGACAGGGGTTGGGTCAGCCCCAGCATTTT. Translation: CASSRQGLGQPQHF.